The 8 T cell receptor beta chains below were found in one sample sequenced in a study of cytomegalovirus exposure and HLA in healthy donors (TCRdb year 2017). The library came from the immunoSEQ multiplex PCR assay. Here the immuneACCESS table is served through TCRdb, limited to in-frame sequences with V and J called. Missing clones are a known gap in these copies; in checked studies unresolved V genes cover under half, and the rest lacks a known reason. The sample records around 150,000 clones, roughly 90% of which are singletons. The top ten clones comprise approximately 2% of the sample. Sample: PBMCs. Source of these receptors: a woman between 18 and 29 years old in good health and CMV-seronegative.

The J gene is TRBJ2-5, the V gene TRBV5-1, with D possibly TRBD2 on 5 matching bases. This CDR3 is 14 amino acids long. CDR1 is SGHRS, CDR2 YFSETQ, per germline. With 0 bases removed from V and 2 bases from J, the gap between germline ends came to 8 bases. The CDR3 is CASSLGTLQETQYF. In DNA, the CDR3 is TGCGCCAGCAGCTTGGGGACTTTACAAGAGACCCAGTACTTC.

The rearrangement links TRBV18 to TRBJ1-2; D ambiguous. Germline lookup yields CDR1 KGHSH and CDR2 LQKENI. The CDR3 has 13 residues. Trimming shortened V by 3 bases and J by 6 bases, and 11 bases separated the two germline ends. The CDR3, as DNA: TGTGCCAGCTCACCTAACGGACTCGATGGCTACACCTTC. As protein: CASSPNGLDGYTF.

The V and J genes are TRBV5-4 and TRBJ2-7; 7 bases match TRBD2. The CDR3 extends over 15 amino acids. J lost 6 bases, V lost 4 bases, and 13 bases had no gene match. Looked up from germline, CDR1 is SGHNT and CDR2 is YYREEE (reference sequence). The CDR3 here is CASSPWGGSRAEQYF. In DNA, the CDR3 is TGTGCCAGCAGCCCGTGGGGGGGGTCAAGGGCCGAGCAGTACTTC.

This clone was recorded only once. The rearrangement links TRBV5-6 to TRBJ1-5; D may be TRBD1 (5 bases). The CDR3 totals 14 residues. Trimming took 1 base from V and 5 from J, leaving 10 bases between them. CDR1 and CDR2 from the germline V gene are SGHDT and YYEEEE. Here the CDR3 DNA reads TGTGCCAGCAGCTTGAGAAGGGGCCATCAGCCCCAGCATTTT. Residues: CASSLRRGHQPQHF.

Written as DNA, the CDR3 is TGCGCCAGCAGAGACAGACTCACAGATACGCAGTATTTT. Translation: CASRDRLTDTQYF. The chain links TRBV10-2 to TRBJ2-3; D might be TRBD1 (5 bases). V lost 6 bases and J 2 bases, leaving 9 bases between the germline ends. Germline V gene sequence: CDR1 WSHSY, CDR2 SAAADI. This CDR3 is 13 amino acids long.

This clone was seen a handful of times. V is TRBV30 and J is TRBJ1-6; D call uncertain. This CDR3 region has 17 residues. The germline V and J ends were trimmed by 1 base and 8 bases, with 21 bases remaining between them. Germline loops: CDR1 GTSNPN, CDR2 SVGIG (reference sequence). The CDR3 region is CAWSGSVSGWIDSPLHF. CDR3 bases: TGTGCCTGGAGTGGATCCGTTTCCGGGTGGATAGATTCACCCCTCCACTTT.

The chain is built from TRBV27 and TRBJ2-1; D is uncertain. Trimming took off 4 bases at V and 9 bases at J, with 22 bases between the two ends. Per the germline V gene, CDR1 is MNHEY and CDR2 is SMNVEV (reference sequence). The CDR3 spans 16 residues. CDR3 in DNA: TGTGCCAGCAGTTCTGGAAGACTGTCAATTCCGAGTGAGCAGTTCTTC. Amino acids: CASSSGRLSIPSEQFF.

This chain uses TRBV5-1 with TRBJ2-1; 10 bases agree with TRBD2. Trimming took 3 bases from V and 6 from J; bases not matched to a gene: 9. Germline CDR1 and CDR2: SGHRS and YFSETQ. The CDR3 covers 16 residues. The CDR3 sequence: CASSSLAGGNINEQFF. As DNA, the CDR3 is TGCGCCAGCAGCTCTTTAGCGGGGGGTAATATCAATGAGCAGTTCTTC. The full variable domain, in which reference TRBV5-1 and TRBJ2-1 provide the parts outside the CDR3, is KAGVTQTPRYLIKTRGQQVTLSCSPISGHRSVSWYQQTPGQGLQFLFEYFSETQRNKGNFPGRFSGRQFSNSRSEMNVSTLELGDSALYLCASSSLAGGNINEQFFGPGTRLTVL.